A single T cell receptor beta chain is shown here with its context. Its target antigen remains unknown. This specimen belongs to a study of cytomegalovirus exposure and HLA in healthy donors (dated by TCRdb to about 2017). For context, the study as a whole: According to an earlier analysis of a few hundred of the donors, some 180 million T cells yielded some 120 million unique TCR beta sequences and 250 to 350 Gb of sequence data. The study combined high-throughput TCR immunosequencing, statistical association of individual TCRs with disease status, and machine learning to predict cytomegalovirus infection status. Both class I and class II loci were covered by HLA typing, at four-digit resolution. About 310 gigabases of sequencing data and tens of millions of unique TCR sequences were included in an early release covering several hundred HLA-typed donors. Every repertoire in the discovery cohort had been generated on one and the same sequencing platform. The study was designed to test whether signatures of past pathogen exposure could be identified by cataloging public T cell receptors. Several DR-DQ haplotypes were handled as single units for association and clustering because linkage in the cohort was strong. The later analysis used no new phenotypic data to find candidate immune exposures, relying instead on TCR beta sequences and their occurrence across donors. Donor age, sex, ethnicity and CMV serostatus were compiled together with the repertoire data. In an earlier analysis of a few hundred of the donors, high-throughput TCR beta sequencing was used to judge whether each TCR beta V gene segment behaved as functional or pseudogenic. Genome-wide SNP genotypes for about three fifths of the roughly 670 donors were used in a later genetic analysis, which treated that subset as a discovery cohort. Typing coverage differed by locus: A, B, C, DRB1 and DQB1 were typed in roughly 620-640 donors, DQA1 in about 560, DPA1 in 600 to 610, and DPB1 in roughly 470. The T cell repertoires of several hundred subjects were profiled by immunosequencing and related to cytomegalovirus serostatus. In addition to the first cohort of 666 subjects, a separate validation cohort of 120 different subjects was used. In a later analysis, previously published TCR beta repertoires from 600 to 850 donors were re-analyzed and high-resolution HLA genotyping was added so that TCR occurrence patterns could be studied. Among the approximately 420 genotyped donors, approximately 76% belonged to the genetic ancestry cluster associated with self-reported Caucasian donors. On average, 235,054 unique TCR beta nucleotide sequences were sequenced per donor among about 400 genotyped donors of the cohort, with 15% to 20% of those sequences being non-productive. The research as a whole found: Across donors, most TCR sequences were observed very rarely, whereas some public TCRs were present in many individuals. Linkage disequilibrium might explain the correlated functional status among segregating V segments, but an unknown experimental factor could not be ruled out. A later analysis found that TCR association rates varied across HLA loci, with DRB1 alleles showing the most associated TCRs and HLA-C alleles the fewest. CMV serostatus was the only immune exposure information available for the cohort. Strong co-occurrence of HLA alleles, especially DR and DQ, made assigning TCR associations to individual alleles difficult. The sequencing pipeline was judged likely to have produced a cluster of highly shared sequence variants as a technical artifact. HLA typing was unavailable for some donors at each locus, so association tests used only the typed subset. Sequencing depth was assumed to be roughly uniform across donors in the presence/absence analyses, though that assumption may not hold. A few of the identified cytomegalovirus-associated TCR beta chains were confirmed in vitro to be specific for cytomegalovirus antigens. In a later analysis, HLA-associated TCR beta chains were found to be more clonally expanded and to have lower generation probabilities than equally common non-associated chains. In a later analysis, several top co-occurrence clusters were reported to appear linked to parvovirus B19, influenza, CMV and Epstein-Barr virus. According to a later genetic analysis, donors in an Asian-associated ancestry cluster had fewer N-insertions in productive TCRs than the approximately 630-donor mean. The classifier was reported to diagnose cytomegalovirus status with high specificity and sensitivity in both the original and validation cohorts. A later analysis associated 15,000 to 20,000 TCR beta sequences with specific HLA alleles at a false discovery rate of 0.05. The earlier analysis of 587 of the donors excluded 15 to 20 rarely observed V segments, including chromosome 9 orphons, because counts were too low. The 87-base-pair reads could not distinguish some IMGT-functional V segments, including TRBV6-2 and TRBV6-3, so those segments were excluded. A further reported finding was that TCR beta sequences accurately predicted the HLA-A and HLA-B alleles for most subjects in the first cohort. A later analysis found that most CMV-associated TCR beta chains appeared HLA-restricted, with HLA associations seemingly driven largely by CMV exposure. In an earlier analysis of 587 of the donors, most TCR beta V segments appeared in productive rearrangements about 90% or about 30% of the time, broadly matching IMGT annotations. V-gene and J-gene trimming of TCR beta chains was associated with a missense DCLRE1C variant in a later genetic analysis, and the association was replicated in an independent cohort. The study listed 150 to 200 TCR beta chains as associated with cytomegalovirus. This cohort had only TCR beta chains sequenced, and the lack of alpha or paired-chain data limited which features could be detected. The authors suggested that the approach could potentially be generalized to other disease states and immunological phenotypes.

According to the germline V gene (reference sequence), CDR1 reads SGHKS and CDR2 reads YYEKEE. Trimming removed 2 bases from V and 8 bases from J; the gene matches leave 10 bases unexplained. The CDR3 covers 16 residues, taking in both the cysteine and the phenylalanine. Only CDR3 DNA is held: 48 bases, read in frame from base 1. The library came from the immunoSEQ multiplex PCR assay. For the multiplex PCR, a mixture combining 60 forward primers for TCR Vbeta segments and 13 reverse primers for TCR Jbeta segments was used. The CDR3 region of rearranged TCR beta genes was amplified from genomic DNA by a multiplex PCR assay. Amplified TCR beta libraries were sequenced as 87-base-pair reads on the Illumina HiSeq System. Processing in the source paper ran as follows. In a later analysis, some 80 million unique TCR beta chains were counted across the roughly 700 repertoires, and roughly 9.9 million of these chains were shared by at least two donors. To remove PCR and sequencing errors, raw reads were error-corrected and collapsed into unique sequences using a nearest-neighbor algorithm that merged closely related sequences. To assign V, D and J gene segments, CDR3 sequences were aligned to IMGT reference sequences. For a sequence to be retained, a match of at least six nucleotides to both a V gene segment and a J gene segment was required. A rearrangement was called productive if the CDR3 had no stop codons and remained in frame with V and J, and every other rearrangement was called non-productive. Following IMGT convention, CDR3 was defined as the stretch from the second conserved V-encoded cysteine to the conserved J-encoded phenylalanine. The earlier analysis of fewer than 750 of the donors excluded sequences that lacked an unambiguous match to a single V gene segment. An earlier analysis of several hundred of the donors called V segments functional above 56.7% productive rearrangements and segregating when the between-donor standard deviation exceeded 5%. A statistical classification framework was built for diagnosing cytomegalovirus status from the catalog of TCR beta chain sequences. V and J gene assignment, in a later analysis, came from comparing TCR nucleotide sequences with IMGT/GENE-DB human TR gene sequences. Using the TCRdist pipeline, a later analysis assigned CDR3 sequences along with most-parsimonious VDJ recombination scenarios. In a later analysis, each TCR beta chain was defined by its CDR3 amino acid sequence together with its V-gene family, and reads without a unique V-gene family were excluded. In a later analysis, several hundred highly shared, low-generation-probability nucleotide sequences were removed to address suspected cross-contamination and a sequencing artifact. A later analysis calculated a clonal expansion index for each public chain from normalized within-repertoire ranks of inferred template counts. A later analysis computed generation probabilities with a VDJ recombination model fitted to out-of-frame rearrangements, and checked the results against IGoR. In a later analysis, hypergeometric tests were used to score TCR-TCR, TCR-HLA and TCR-CMV co-occurrence, with a repertoire-size bias correction applied to TCR pairs. False discovery rates were estimated in a later analysis by permuting HLA or CMV assignments 20 times. In a later analysis, co-occurring TCRs were grouped using DBSCAN, with TCRdist sequence similarity added in when clustering inside HLA-allele-positive subsets. Repertoires with fewer than 30,000 or more than 120,000 public chains, plus five repertoires with anomalous nucleotide sharing, were excluded from co-occurrence clustering. The immuneACCESS repertoire file appears here via TCRdb, limited to in-frame rearrangements. These files lack a portion of the clones; in checked studies, under half of the deficit traces to unresolved V genes, and the cause of the others is not known. V and J calls and clone size are given by that table; D and trimming were obtained from the DNA. This sample's table lists around 140,000 clones. The ten largest clones add up to under 2% of the sample.

The cohort comprised around 690 healthy bone marrow donors. At the time of sampling, all cohort members were nominally healthy, though unrecorded immune exposures were likely present. The donor was CMV seronegative and was included in the group of around 320 seronegative cohort members. Every donor gave a peripheral blood sample, and the peripheral blood mononuclear cells from that sample were used for TCR beta sequencing. The Qiagen DNeasy Blood Extraction Kit was used to extract genomic DNA from the blood cell samples. This chain joins TRBV5-5 to TRBJ2-1; 10 bases in the middle match TRBD1. The specimen was PBMCs. This TCR came from a woman in her 50s in good health and CMV-seronegative. At the DNA level, the sequence is TGTGCCAGCAGCTTCCACTCCGGGACAGGGGAGGATGAGCAGTTCTTC. It translates to CASSFHSGTGEDEQFF.